The source of this T cell receptor (beta chain) is a study of cytotoxic CD8 clonotypes in ibrutinib-treated CLL. This clone was seen a handful of times. Data came from immunoSEQ multiplex PCR; TCRdb stores just in-frame clones and leaves some out. The sample has some 130,000 clones, over 75% seen once. This CDR3 has 10 residues. V shed 3 bases and J shed 4 bases, with 3 bases lying between them. The germline V gene has CDR1 GTSNPN and CDR2 SVGIG (reference sequence). This receptor was taken from a human donor with chronic lymphocytic leukemia. The chain combines TRBV30 with TRBJ1-1; D not resolved. Here the sequenced sample was PBMCs, taken after 24 months of ibrutinib treatment. The CDR3 protein is CAWRITEAFF. The CDR3 DNA sequence: TGTGCCTGGAGGATCACTGAAGCTTTCTTT.